A selection of T cell receptor beta chains follows, all from one sample in a study of T cell changes during pregnancy in multiple sclerosis. TCRdb's table, derived via immunoSEQ multiplex PCR, lists solely in-frame clones and lacks some. The sample lists approximately 88,000 clones, roughly 95% occurring once. The material sequenced was peripheral blood, taken in the second trimester of pregnancy. These receptors all come from a female donor with multiple sclerosis, enrolled in a pregnancy study. Both conserved end residues are part of each CDR3. Fields, in order: clone size, V gene, J gene, CDR3 length, D gene, CDR3 protein, CDR3 DNA. The D gene is left open where the match is weak. Clone size is shown for a subset of rows, as once, few, many or a class of expanded clone.

clone size: -; V gene: TRBV28; J gene: TRBJ2-3; CDR3 length: 15; D gene: -; CDR3 protein: CASSLGQGLTDTQYF; CDR3 DNA: TGTGCCAGCAGTTTAGGTCAGGGCCTCACAGATACGCAGTATTTT
clone size: -; V gene: TRBV9; J gene: TRBJ1-2; CDR3 length: 13; D gene: TRBD1; CDR3 protein: CASTTGVPYGYTF; CDR3 DNA: TGTGCCAGCACCACAGGGGTCCCCTATGGCTACACCTTC
clone size: -; V gene: TRBV5-1; J gene: TRBJ2-7; CDR3 length: 13; D gene: TRBD2; CDR3 protein: CASRREGRDEQYF; CDR3 DNA: TGCGCCAGCAGGCGGGAGGGCCGCGACGAGCAGTACTTC
clone size: -; V gene: TRBV27; J gene: TRBJ2-1; CDR3 length: 14; D gene: -; CDR3 protein: CASRLAPNYNEQFF; CDR3 DNA: TGTGCCAGCCGCCTAGCCCCAAACTACAATGAGCAGTTCTTC
clone size: -; V gene: TRBV11-2; J gene: TRBJ2-4; CDR3 length: 17; D gene: -; CDR3 protein: CASSLARETRAKNIQYF; CDR3 DNA: TGTGCCAGCAGCTTAGCAAGGGAGACTAGGGCCAAAAACATTCAGTACTTC
clone size: -; V gene: TRBV19; J gene: TRBJ1-5; CDR3 length: 14; D gene: -; CDR3 protein: CASSIGGFNQPQHF; CDR3 DNA: TGTGCCAGTAGTATCGGGGGATTCAATCAGCCCCAGCATTTT
clone size: -; V gene: TRBV27; J gene: TRBJ2-2; CDR3 length: 13; D gene: -; CDR3 protein: CASSFRWTGELFF; CDR3 DNA: TGTGCCAGCAGCTTCCGGTGGACCGGGGAGCTGTTTTTT
clone size: -; V gene: TRBV6-5; J gene: TRBJ1-2; CDR3 length: 11; D gene: -; CDR3 protein: CAARQIYGYTF; CDR3 DNA: TGTGCCGCGCGACAGATCTATGGCTACACCTTC
clone size: -; V gene: TRBV4-3; J gene: TRBJ2-5; CDR3 length: 17; D gene: TRBD2; CDR3 protein: CASSQDLGLAVQETQYF; CDR3 DNA: TGCGCCAGCAGCCAAGATTTGGGACTAGCGGTCCAAGAGACCCAGTACTTC
clone size: -; V gene: TRBV18; J gene: TRBJ1-1; CDR3 length: 13; D gene: TRBD1; CDR3 protein: CASSTGTGGEAFF; CDR3 DNA: TGTGCCAGCTCAACCGGGACAGGGGGAGAAGCTTTCTTT
clone size: -; V gene: TRBV27; J gene: TRBJ1-2; CDR3 length: 15; D gene: TRBD1; CDR3 protein: CASSLRGQGNYGYTF; CDR3 DNA: TGTGCCAGCAGTTTAAGGGGGCAAGGTAACTATGGCTACACCTTC
clone size: -; V gene: TRBV9; J gene: TRBJ2-2; CDR3 length: 15; D gene: TRBD2; CDR3 protein: CASSVGLAQNGELFF; CDR3 DNA: TGTGCCAGCAGCGTGGGACTAGCGCAGAACGGGGAGCTGTTTTTT
clone size: -; V gene: TRBV5-4; J gene: TRBJ2-1; CDR3 length: 13; D gene: -; CDR3 protein: CASSLARNNEQFF; CDR3 DNA: TGTGCCAGCAGCTTGGCTAGAAACAATGAGCAGTTCTTC
clone size: once; V gene: TRBV27; J gene: TRBJ2-7; CDR3 length: 14; D gene: -; CDR3 protein: CASSFGVGGYEQYF; CDR3 DNA: TGTGCCAGCAGTTTCGGCGTCGGGGGCTACGAGCAGTACTTC
clone size: -; V gene: TRBV10-3; J gene: TRBJ2-1; CDR3 length: 15; D gene: -; CDR3 protein: CAISEGRELGNEQFF; CDR3 DNA: TGTGCCATCAGTGAGGGTCGGGAGCTCGGGAATGAGCAGTTCTTC
clone size: -; V gene: TRBV28; J gene: TRBJ2-7; CDR3 length: 15; D gene: TRBD2; CDR3 protein: CASSPPSGEPYEQYF; CDR3 DNA: TGTGCCAGCAGTCCCCCAAGCGGGGAACCCTACGAGCAGTACTTC
clone size: -; V gene: TRBV4-3; J gene: TRBJ2-7; CDR3 length: 16; D gene: -; CDR3 protein: CASSQGWQVGHYEQYF; CDR3 DNA: TGCGCCAGCAGCCAAGGATGGCAGGTCGGACACTACGAGCAGTACTTC
clone size: -; V gene: TRBV5-1; J gene: TRBJ2-1; CDR3 length: 16; D gene: TRBD2; CDR3 protein: CASSLEGGGVYNEQFF; CDR3 DNA: TGCGCCAGCAGCTTGGAGGGCGGGGGGGTTTACAATGAGCAGTTCTTC
clone size: -; V gene: TRBV30; J gene: TRBJ2-2; CDR3 length: 14; D gene: TRBD1; CDR3 protein: CAWSTGVNTGELFF; CDR3 DNA: TGTGCCTGGTCGACAGGGGTAAACACCGGGGAGCTGTTTTTT
clone size: -; V gene: TRBV5-6; J gene: TRBJ2-2; CDR3 length: 16; D gene: TRBD2; CDR3 protein: CASSLTSGRFTGELFF; CDR3 DNA: TGTGCCAGCAGCTTAACTAGCGGGAGATTCACCGGGGAGCTGTTTTTT
clone size: -; V gene: TRBV2; J gene: TRBJ1-5; CDR3 length: 13; D gene: -; CDR3 protein: CASRKENNQPQHF; CDR3 DNA: TGTGCCAGCAGGAAGGAGAACAATCAGCCCCAGCATTTT
clone size: -; V gene: TRBV5-5; J gene: TRBJ2-7; CDR3 length: 14; D gene: TRBD1; CDR3 protein: CASSPRTGGYEQYF; CDR3 DNA: TGTGCCAGCAGCCCTAGGACAGGGGGCTACGAGCAGTACTTC
clone size: -; V gene: TRBV18; J gene: TRBJ1-1; CDR3 length: 14; D gene: TRBD1; CDR3 protein: CASSPDRVKTEAFF; CDR3 DNA: TGTGCCAGCTCACCGGACAGGGTTAAGACTGAAGCTTTCTTT
clone size: -; V gene: TRBV7-8; J gene: TRBJ1-5; CDR3 length: 17; D gene: -; CDR3 protein: CASSSRGSQGRNQPQHF; CDR3 DNA: TGTGCCAGCAGCTCGAGGGGGTCGCAGGGCCGGAATCAGCCCCAGCATTTT
clone size: -; V gene: TRBV5-6; J gene: TRBJ1-2; CDR3 length: 15; D gene: -; CDR3 protein: CASSFPGKGAYGYTF; CDR3 DNA: TGTGCCAGCAGCTTTCCCGGGAAGGGCGCCTATGGCTACACCTTC
clone size: -; V gene: TRBV9; J gene: TRBJ1-2; CDR3 length: 14; D gene: TRBD1; CDR3 protein: CASSATGGNYGYTF; CDR3 DNA: TGTGCCAGCAGCGCTACAGGGGGCAACTATGGCTACACCTTC
clone size: -; V gene: TRBV11-3; J gene: TRBJ2-2; CDR3 length: 15; D gene: TRBD1; CDR3 protein: CASSPGTAVTGELFF; CDR3 DNA: TGTGCCAGCAGCCCCGGGACAGCTGTCACCGGGGAGCTGTTTTTT
clone size: -; V gene: TRBV28; J gene: TRBJ2-7; CDR3 length: 15; D gene: -; CDR3 protein: CASCSYADGGYEQYF; CDR3 DNA: TGTGCCAGCTGTTCCTACGCGGACGGAGGTTACGAGCAGTACTTC
clone size: -; V gene: TRBV19; J gene: TRBJ2-7; CDR3 length: 16; D gene: TRBD1; CDR3 protein: CASSIGGTGGSDEQYF; CDR3 DNA: TGTGCCAGTAGTATCGGGGGGACAGGGGGCAGCGACGAGCAGTACTTC
clone size: -; V gene: TRBV2; J gene: TRBJ2-5; CDR3 length: 15; D gene: TRBD1; CDR3 protein: CASSADRGGQETQYF; CDR3 DNA: TGTGCCAGCAGCGCGGACAGGGGAGGACAAGAGACCCAGTACTTC
clone size: -; V gene: TRBV25-1; J gene: TRBJ2-1; CDR3 length: 16; D gene: TRBD1; CDR3 protein: CASSEMGQGTYNEQFF; CDR3 DNA: TGTGCCAGCAGTGAAATGGGACAGGGGACCTACAATGAGCAGTTCTTC
clone size: -; V gene: TRBV19; J gene: TRBJ1-1; CDR3 length: 15; D gene: TRBD1; CDR3 protein: CASSTRRDSNTEAFF; CDR3 DNA: TGTGCCAGTAGTACCCGTAGGGACAGCAACACTGAAGCTTTCTTT
clone size: -; V gene: TRBV5-1; J gene: TRBJ2-7; CDR3 length: 14; D gene: -; CDR3 protein: CASRVGSSSYEQYF; CDR3 DNA: TGCGCCAGCAGGGTGGGCAGCAGCTCCTACGAGCAGTACTTC
clone size: -; V gene: TRBV6-5; J gene: TRBJ2-1; CDR3 length: 16; D gene: TRBD2; CDR3 protein: CASSYSISGIYNEQFF; CDR3 DNA: TGTGCCAGCAGTTACTCGATTAGCGGGATATACAATGAGCAGTTCTTC
clone size: few; V gene: TRBV27; J gene: TRBJ2-7; CDR3 length: 13; D gene: TRBD1; CDR3 protein: CATRGTGHYEQYF; CDR3 DNA: TGTGCCACCAGGGGGACAGGGCACTACGAGCAGTACTTC
clone size: -; V gene: TRBV5-1; J gene: TRBJ2-5; CDR3 length: 15; D gene: -; CDR3 protein: CASSLNTGERETQYF; CDR3 DNA: TGCGCCAGCAGCTTGAATACGGGAGAGAGGGAGACCCAGTACTTC
clone size: -; V gene: TRBV5-1; J gene: TRBJ2-1; CDR3 length: 14; D gene: TRBD1; CDR3 protein: CASSSFGQGNEQFF; CDR3 DNA: TGCGCCAGCAGCTCCTTTGGACAGGGCAATGAGCAGTTCTTC
clone size: -; V gene: TRBV28; J gene: TRBJ1-1; CDR3 length: 14; D gene: -; CDR3 protein: CASTRQPLNTEAFF; CDR3 DNA: TGTGCCAGCACCCGACAGCCTTTGAACACTGAAGCTTTCTTT
clone size: -; V gene: TRBV5-1; J gene: TRBJ2-7; CDR3 length: 15; D gene: TRBD1; CDR3 protein: CASSPDGTGMHEQYF; CDR3 DNA: TGCGCCAGCAGCCCCGATGGGACAGGGATGCACGAGCAGTACTTC
clone size: -; V gene: TRBV6-1; J gene: TRBJ1-2; CDR3 length: 15; D gene: TRBD1; CDR3 protein: CASKEGQSFNYGYTF; CDR3 DNA: TGTGCCAGCAAGGAGGGACAGTCATTTAACTATGGCTACACCTTC
clone size: -; V gene: TRBV15; J gene: TRBJ2-1; CDR3 length: 16; D gene: -; CDR3 protein: CATSRDSGHDYNEQFF; CDR3 DNA: TGTGCCACCAGCAGAGACTCGGGACATGACTACAATGAGCAGTTCTTC
clone size: -; V gene: TRBV7-2; J gene: TRBJ2-7; CDR3 length: 13; D gene: -; CDR3 protein: CASSLRTTNEQYF; CDR3 DNA: TGTGCCAGCAGCTTAAGGACTACAAACGAGCAGTACTTC
clone size: -; V gene: TRBV5-6; J gene: TRBJ1-2; CDR3 length: 17; D gene: -; CDR3 protein: CASSLATAREGGDGYTF; CDR3 DNA: TGTGCCAGCAGCTTGGCTACAGCGAGGGAGGGGGGCGATGGCTACACCTTC
clone size: -; V gene: TRBV27; J gene: TRBJ1-2; CDR3 length: 15; D gene: TRBD1; CDR3 protein: CASSSLSGTGGGYTF; CDR3 DNA: TGTGCCAGCAGTTCCCTATCCGGGACAGGGGGTGGCTACACCTTC
clone size: -; V gene: TRBV5-6; J gene: TRBJ2-1; CDR3 length: 16; D gene: -; CDR3 protein: CASSSLAVITDNEQFF; CDR3 DNA: TGTGCCAGCAGCTCCCTGGCAGTAATCACCGACAATGAGCAGTTCTTC
clone size: -; V gene: TRBV19; J gene: TRBJ1-5; CDR3 length: 18; D gene: -; CDR3 protein: CASSILPPGPGAQVPQHF; CDR3 DNA: TGTGCCAGTAGTATACTTCCCCCTGGGCCAGGGGCCCAAGTGCCCCAGCATTTT
clone size: once; V gene: TRBV18; J gene: TRBJ1-1; CDR3 length: 14; D gene: -; CDR3 protein: CASSPLASGTEAFF; CDR3 DNA: TGTGCCAGCTCACCACTGGCAAGCGGCACTGAAGCTTTCTTT
clone size: -; V gene: TRBV6-1; J gene: TRBJ2-2; CDR3 length: 15; D gene: TRBD1; CDR3 protein: CASSDGTGDTGELFF; CDR3 DNA: TGTGCCAGCAGTGACGGGACAGGGGACACCGGGGAGCTGTTTTTT
clone size: -; V gene: TRBV27; J gene: TRBJ2-7; CDR3 length: 14; D gene: TRBD2; CDR3 protein: CASSRTSGVYEQYF; CDR3 DNA: TGTGCCAGCAGTAGGACTAGCGGGGTCTACGAGCAGTACTTC
clone size: -; V gene: TRBV2; J gene: TRBJ2-1; CDR3 length: 12; D gene: TRBD2; CDR3 protein: CASRRGNNEQFF; CDR3 DNA: TGTGCCAGCAGGCGGGGGAACAATGAGCAGTTCTTC
clone size: -; V gene: TRBV4-2; J gene: TRBJ2-7; CDR3 length: 15; D gene: TRBD1; CDR3 protein: CASSPGWTGVDEQYF; CDR3 DNA: TGTGCCAGCAGCCCGGGGTGGACAGGGGTCGACGAGCAGTACTTC
clone size: -; V gene: TRBV9; J gene: TRBJ2-1; CDR3 length: 17; D gene: TRBD2; CDR3 protein: CASSAPGGTSGYNEQFF; CDR3 DNA: TGTGCCAGCAGCGCCCCTGGGGGGACTAGCGGTTACAATGAGCAGTTCTTC
clone size: -; V gene: TRBV19; J gene: TRBJ2-3; CDR3 length: 20; D gene: TRBD2; CDR3 protein: CASSITSGTSGGSPTDTQYF; CDR3 DNA: TGTGCCAGTAGTATAACCTCCGGGACTAGCGGGGGGAGTCCCACAGATACGCAGTATTTT
clone size: -; V gene: TRBV2; J gene: TRBJ1-2; CDR3 length: 15; D gene: -; CDR3 protein: CASSDYRVPNYGYTF; CDR3 DNA: TGTGCCAGCAGTGACTACAGGGTCCCTAACTATGGCTACACCTTC
clone size: -; V gene: TRBV9; J gene: TRBJ2-3; CDR3 length: 12; D gene: -; CDR3 protein: CASSPGRDTQYF; CDR3 DNA: TGTGCCAGCAGCCCCGGTCGGGATACGCAGTATTTT
clone size: -; V gene: TRBV7-9; J gene: TRBJ2-7; CDR3 length: 13; D gene: TRBD2; CDR3 protein: CASSPSGIYEQYF; CDR3 DNA: TGTGCCAGCAGCCCTAGCGGGATCTACGAGCAGTACTTC